This T cell receptor (beta chain) was sequenced for a study of CD8 T cells in Susac syndrome. This CDR3 comprises 15 residues. Germline CDR1 reads MNHEY; CDR2 reads SVGEGT. V lost 2 bases and J lost 2, with 7 bases in between. Reverse transcription of 0.5 to 1 ug RNA was performed with random hexamers. TCRdb re-called the immunoSEQ multiplex PCR reads through MiXCR, storing one row per CDR3 protein. This sample has about 130,000 distinct CDR3 sequences; roughly 96% occur once, and the top ten carry more than 0.09%. Age- and sex-matched healthy donors served as the control group. TEMRA cells were FACS-enriched, and CD8+ and CD4+ T cells were isolated negatively.

Sequencing used CD4+ T cells from PBMCs. The TCR originated in a human donor in good health. The rearrangement joins TRBV6-2 or TRBV6-3 to TRBJ2-6; D perhaps matches TRBD2 (5 bases). CDR3 sequence (DNA): TGTGCCAGCAGTTACGAGGGTGCTGGGGCCAACGTCCTGACTTTC. Protein: CASSYEGAGANVLTF.